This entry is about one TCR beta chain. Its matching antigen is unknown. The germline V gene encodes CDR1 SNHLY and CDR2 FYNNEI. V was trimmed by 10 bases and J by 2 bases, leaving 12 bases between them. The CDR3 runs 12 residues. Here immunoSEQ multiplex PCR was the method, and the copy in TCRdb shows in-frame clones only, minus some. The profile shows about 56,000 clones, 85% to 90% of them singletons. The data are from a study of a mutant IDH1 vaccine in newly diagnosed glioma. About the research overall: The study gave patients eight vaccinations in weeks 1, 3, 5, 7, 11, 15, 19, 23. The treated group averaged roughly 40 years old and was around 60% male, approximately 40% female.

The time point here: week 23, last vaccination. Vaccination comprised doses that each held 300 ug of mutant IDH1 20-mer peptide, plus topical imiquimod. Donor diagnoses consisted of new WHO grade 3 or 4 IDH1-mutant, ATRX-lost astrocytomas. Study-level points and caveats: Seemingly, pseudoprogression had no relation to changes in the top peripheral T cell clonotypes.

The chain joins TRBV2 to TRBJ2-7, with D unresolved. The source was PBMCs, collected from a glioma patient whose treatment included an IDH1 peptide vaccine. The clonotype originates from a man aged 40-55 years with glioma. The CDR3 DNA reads TGTGCCACCAGACTTGTCGCCTACGAGCAGTACTTC. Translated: CATRLVAYEQYF. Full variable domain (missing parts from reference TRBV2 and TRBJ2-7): EPEVTQTPSHQVTQMGQEVILRCVPISNHLYFYWYRQILGQKVEFLVSFYNNEISEKSEIFDDQFSVERPDGSNFTLKIRSTKLEDSAMYFCATRLVAYEQYFGPGTRLTVT.